This TCR beta chain was captured by sequencing in a study of T-cell reconstitution after alpha-beta-depleted transplantation in children. Unique molecular identifiers were incorporated into the prepared TCRbeta library. MiXCR, applied by TCRdb to the PCR reads, yields one record per CDR3 protein. Found here are hundreds of thousands of distinct CDR3 sequences, about a quarter of them singletons; the top ten hold roughly 2.5%. Study conclusions and caveats: Reportedly, only several hundred clones from non-depleted graft cells drove alpha-beta T-cell counts at about two months.

Notes on this clonotype: As yet, its antigen is unknown.

This CDR3 is 16 amino acids long. V was trimmed by 4 bases and J by 4 bases, leaving 18 bases between them. The starting material was PBMCs, obtained before TCRalphabeta/CD19-depleted stem cell transplant. The chain is built from TRBV12-3 or TRBV12-4 and TRBJ2-3; D gene uncertain. The origin of this receptor is a girl aged 2-10 years with Fanconi anemia, due to receive a stem cell transplant. The CDR3 bases are TGTGCCAGCAGTTCGGTAGCTGATACTTCTTCAGATACGCAGTATTTT. This codes for CASSSVADTSSDTQYF.